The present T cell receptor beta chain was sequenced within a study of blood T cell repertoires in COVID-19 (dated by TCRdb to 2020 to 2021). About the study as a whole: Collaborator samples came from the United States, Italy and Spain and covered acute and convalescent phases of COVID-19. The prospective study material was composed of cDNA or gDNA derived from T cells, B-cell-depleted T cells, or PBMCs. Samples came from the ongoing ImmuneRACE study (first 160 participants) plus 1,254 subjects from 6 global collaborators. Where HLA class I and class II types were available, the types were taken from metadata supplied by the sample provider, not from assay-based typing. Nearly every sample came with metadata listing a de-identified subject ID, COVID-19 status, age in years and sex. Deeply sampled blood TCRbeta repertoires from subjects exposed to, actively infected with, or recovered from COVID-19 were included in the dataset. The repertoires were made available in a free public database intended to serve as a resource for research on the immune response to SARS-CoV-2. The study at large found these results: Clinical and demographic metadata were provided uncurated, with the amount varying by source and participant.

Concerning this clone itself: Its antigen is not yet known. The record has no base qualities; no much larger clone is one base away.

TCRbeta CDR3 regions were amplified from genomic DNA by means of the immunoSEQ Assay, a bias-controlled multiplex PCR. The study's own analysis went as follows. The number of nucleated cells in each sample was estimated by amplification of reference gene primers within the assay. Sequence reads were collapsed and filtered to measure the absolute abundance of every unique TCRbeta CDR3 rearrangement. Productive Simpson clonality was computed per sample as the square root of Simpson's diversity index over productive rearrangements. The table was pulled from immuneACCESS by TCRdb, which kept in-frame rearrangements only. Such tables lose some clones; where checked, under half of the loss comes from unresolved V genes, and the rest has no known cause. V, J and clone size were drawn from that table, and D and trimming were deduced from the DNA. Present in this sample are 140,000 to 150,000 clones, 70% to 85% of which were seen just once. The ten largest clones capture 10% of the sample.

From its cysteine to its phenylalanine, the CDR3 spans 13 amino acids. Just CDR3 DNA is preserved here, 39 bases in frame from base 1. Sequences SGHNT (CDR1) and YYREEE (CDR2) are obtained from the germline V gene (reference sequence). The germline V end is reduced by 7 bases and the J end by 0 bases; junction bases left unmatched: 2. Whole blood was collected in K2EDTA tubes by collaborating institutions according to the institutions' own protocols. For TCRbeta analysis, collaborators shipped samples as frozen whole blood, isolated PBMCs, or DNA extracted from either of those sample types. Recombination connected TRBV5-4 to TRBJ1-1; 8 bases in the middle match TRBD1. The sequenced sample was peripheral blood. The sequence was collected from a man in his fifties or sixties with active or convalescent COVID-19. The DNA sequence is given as TGTGCCAGCTCGGACAGGGTGAACACTGAAGCTTTCTTT. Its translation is CASSDRVNTEAFF.